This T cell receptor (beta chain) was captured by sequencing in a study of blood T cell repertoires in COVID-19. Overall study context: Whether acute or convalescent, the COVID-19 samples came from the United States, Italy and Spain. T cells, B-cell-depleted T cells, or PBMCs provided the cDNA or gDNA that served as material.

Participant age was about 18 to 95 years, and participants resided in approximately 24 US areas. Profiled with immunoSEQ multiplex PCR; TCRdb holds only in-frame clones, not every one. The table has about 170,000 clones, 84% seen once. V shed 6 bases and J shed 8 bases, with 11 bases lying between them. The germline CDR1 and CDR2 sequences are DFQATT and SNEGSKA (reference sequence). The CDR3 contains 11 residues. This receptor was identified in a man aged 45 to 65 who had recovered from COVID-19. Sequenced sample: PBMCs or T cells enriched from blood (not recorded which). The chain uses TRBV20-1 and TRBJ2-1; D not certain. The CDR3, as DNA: TGCAGTGCCCTCGAGTTCCATGAGCAGTTCTTC. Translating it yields CSALEFHEQFF.